A single sample is the source of the 9 T cell receptor beta chains below, sequenced in a study of blood T cell repertoires in COVID-19. TCRdb's table, derived via immunoSEQ multiplex PCR, lists solely in-frame clones and lacks some. The sample consists of about 120,000 clones, around four fifths of them appearing once. Sequencing input: peripheral blood. All receptors come from a man aged 55 to 69 with acute or convalescent COVID-19.

This clone was recorded a few times. The gene calls are TRBV3-1 (or the pseudogene TRBV3-2) and TRBJ2-3, with TRBD2 identical over 10 bases. The germline V gene encodes CDR1 LGHDT and CDR2 YNNKEL (reference sequence). The CDR3 sequence is 14 residues long. V trimming: 6 bases; J trimming: 8 bases; junction bases outside the gene matches: 8. The CDR3 reads CASRTTSGFGTQYF. For the CDR3, the DNA is TGTGCCAGCAGAACGACTAGCGGGTTCGGTACGCAGTATTTT.

The chain combines TRBV20-1 with TRBJ1-2, with D uncertain. Trimming stripped 3 bases from V and 6 bases from J, with 11 bases between. Germline assignment: CDR1 DFQATT and CDR2 SNEGSKA (reference sequence). The CDR3 extends over 12 amino acids. Here the CDR3 reads CSASVQVDGYTF. The CDR3 DNA reads TGCAGTGCTAGTGTGCAGGTGGATGGCTACACCTTC.

V usage is TRBV19 and J usage is TRBJ2-1; TRBD1 matches 10 bases. With 6 bases clipped from V and 8 bases from J, the junction kept 10 bases outside the gene matches. Germline V lookup: CDR1 LNHDA, CDR2 SQIVND (reference sequence). This CDR3 has 15 amino acids. This chain's CDR3 is CASSDRGPPLDEQFF. DNA of the CDR3: TGTGCCAGTAGCGACAGGGGGCCCCCTCTCGATGAGCAGTTCTTC.

A remark on this clone: A clone one base away is much larger, so this may be a read error. Different DNA sequences within this sample yield the same CDR3. This chain uses TRBV18 with TRBJ1-5, with 7 bases lining up with TRBD1. CDR3 size: 14 residues. J was trimmed by 7 bases and V by 3 bases; bases with no gene match: 6. From germline, CDR1 is KGHSH and CDR2 LQKENI. CDR3 amino acids: CASSPGTVGQPQHF. The CDR3, as DNA: TGTGCCAGCTCACCCGGGACAGTCGGGCAGCCCCAGCATTTT. Variable domain in full (rest from reference TRBV18 and TRBJ1-5): NAGVMQNPRHLVRRRGQEARLRCSPMKGHSHVYWYRQLPEEGLKFMVYLQKENIIDESGMPKERFSAEFPKEGPSILRIQQVVRGDSAAYFCASSPGTVGQPQHFGDGTRLSIL.

This chain uses TRBV6-5 with TRBJ1-2; TRBD1 might be the D (6 bases). Germline V gives CDR1 MNHEY, CDR2 SVGAGI. Trimming took off 5 bases at V and 4 bases at J, with 11 bases between the two ends. This CDR3 region has 13 residues. The chain's CDR3 is CASSRDKSYGYTF. As DNA, the CDR3 is TGTGCCAGCAGTCGGGACAAAAGCTATGGCTACACCTTC.

The chain links TRBV23-1 to TRBJ1-1; TRBD1 might be the D (6 bases). TRBV23-1 is assigned to the ORF class and has an uncertain function. V dropped 2 bases and J dropped 5 bases, with 12 bases sitting between them. The CDR3 contains 14 residues. CDR3 amino acids: CASSQADRRTEAFF. The CDR3 coding sequence is TGCGCCAGCAGTCAAGCGGACAGAAGGACTGAAGCTTTCTTT.

This chain connects TRBV6-6 to TRBJ2-7; D is unclear. Per the germline V gene, CDR1 is MNHNY and CDR2 is SVGAGI (reference sequence). Deletions cut 4 bases from V and 4 bases from J, with 8 bases between. CDR3 length equals 12 residues. This CDR3 reads CASSFEQYEQYF. The CDR3 DNA reads as TGTGCCAGCAGTTTTGAACAATACGAGCAGTACTTC.

The chain recombines TRBV27 with TRBJ1-2; no reliable D call. CDR1 MNHEY and CDR2 SMNVEV come from the germline V gene (reference sequence). This CDR3 spans 16 amino acids. The V gene lost 2 bases and the J gene lost 3 bases, with 16 bases spanning the gap. The CDR3 protein is CASSLLVIGKHYGYTF. CDR3 sequence (DNA): TGTGCCAGCAGTTTACTCGTTATCGGGAAACACTATGGCTACACCTTC.

This chain links TRBV27 with TRBJ2-1; 10 positions agree with TRBD2. This CDR3 region has 16 residues. Germline CDR1 reads MNHEY; CDR2 reads SMNVEV (reference sequence). The junction had 8 bases not matched to a gene; V was cut back by 5 bases and J by 4 bases. The CDR3 DNA reads TGTGCCAGCAGTAGCGGGAGGGTAGGGGTGTACAATGAGCAGTTCTTC. Protein product: CASSSGRVGVYNEQFF.